These 25 T cell receptor beta chains originate from one sample sequenced in a study of T cell repertoires in cytomegalovirus infection. TCRdb re-analysed the reads in MiXCR, keeping a single row per CDR3 protein. The sample shows roughly 46,000 distinct CDR3 sequences, approximately 22% of them seen only once. Antigens of these TCRs are unknown. Sequenced sample: PBMCs, sequenced either directly or after in vitro stimulation (not recorded which). These receptors came from a human donor in good health (CMV status not recorded). Some clones in this sample may be carry-over from other donors' samples.

This clonotype was seen more than once but under ten times. The chain couples TRBV6-5 to TRBJ2-7, with TRBD1 matching over 11 bases. Looked up from germline, CDR1 is MNHEY and CDR2 is SVGAGI. V lost 7 bases, J lost 5 bases, and 4 bases stayed unmatched. CDR3 length: 13 amino acids. CDR3 DNA: TGTGCCAGCATAGGACAGGGGGCCCACGAGCAGTACTTC. Translation: CASIGQGAHEQYF.

The chain uses TRBV28 and TRBJ2-7, with a weak D call TRBD2 (5 bases). Germline CDR1 reads MDHEN; CDR2 reads SYDVKM. The CDR3 consists of 12 residues. Trimming left V 7 bases short and J 2 bases short, with 9 bases between. The chain's CDR3 is CASKSGPYEQYF. As DNA, the CDR3 is TGTGCCAGCAAAAGCGGACCCTACGAGCAGTACTTC.

This clonotype was found many times. The rearrangement joins TRBV4-2 to TRBJ2-5, with D perhaps given as TRBD1 or TRBD2 (7 bases each). The CDR3 runs 13 residues. The V end was cut by 3 bases, the J end by 5 bases, with 10 bases between. Germline V gene data show CDR1 as LGHNA and CDR2 as YNFKEQ. CDR3 bases: TGTGCCAGCAGCCAGCAGGGGGGGGAGACCCAGTACTTC. The encoded protein is CASSQQGGETQYF.

The chain has TRBV7-9 and TRBJ2-1, with no clear D. The ends were cut back, 4 bases at V and 6 bases at J, with 10 bases in the middle. The germline V gene encodes CDR1 SEHNR and CDR2 FQNEAQ (reference sequence). This CDR3 has 13 amino acids. The CDR3 sequence: CASSSSVPNEQFF. CDR3 in DNA: TGTGCCAGCAGCTCTTCCGTACCCAATGAGCAGTTCTTC.

This clonotype was found many times. This chain uses TRBV10-3 with TRBJ2-7; 7 nucleotides align to TRBD2. Trimming removed 0 bases from V and 3 bases from J; junction bases left unmatched: 14. The CDR3 spans 18 residues. Germline values: CDR1 ENHRY, CDR2 SYGVKD. CDR3 amino acids: CAISESNVWLAEDYEQYF. CDR3 DNA sequence: TGTGCCATCAGTGAGTCGAATGTCTGGCTAGCGGAGGACTACGAGCAGTACTTC.

J is TRBJ2-3 and V is TRBV4-3, with a possible D match to TRBD1 (5 bases). Trimming took 0 bases from V and 14 from J, leaving 18 bases between them. This CDR3 contains 14 residues. Germline CDR1 is LGHNA and CDR2 is YSLEER. CDR3 sequence (DNA): TGCGCCAGCAGCCAAGATCTAGGGGCAGATTCCAGGTATTTT. Protein: CASSQDLGADSRYF.

This clonotype has just a few counts. This chain joins TRBV4-1 and TRBJ1-6, with 7 nucleotides matching TRBD1. The CDR3 is 17 residues long. The V gene's germline CDR1 is MGHRA and CDR2 YSYEKL. V shed 2 bases and J 6 bases; nucleotides not matched to a gene: 10. The CDR3 spells CASSQIPGQPRNSPLHF. In DNA form, the CDR3 reads TGCGCCAGCAGCCAAATCCCGGGACAGCCCCGTAATTCACCCCTCCACTTT.

This clonotype was counted at least ten times. The CDR3 sequence is CASSLVGSGNTIYF. The CDR3 coding sequence is TGTGCCAGCAGCTTAGTCGGCTCTGGAAACACCATATATTTT. The rearrangement joins TRBV7-2 to TRBJ1-3; D unclear. The CDR3 is 14 amino acids. V lost 1 base and J 0 bases, leaving 4 bases between the germline ends. Germline-derived CDR1 and CDR2 are SGHTA and FQGNSA.

This clonotype has more than one count but fewer than ten. The chain employs TRBV6-2 or TRBV6-3 and TRBJ1-6; D is undetermined. Germline V gene sequence: CDR1 MNHEY, CDR2 SVGEGT. V dropped 4 bases and J dropped 7 bases, with 11 bases sitting between them. The CDR3 runs 14 residues. The CDR3 nucleotides read TGTGCCAGCAGTTCAGTCCAGGAGAATTCACCCCTCCACTTT. It codes for CASSSVQENSPLHF.

This clonotype was seen a handful of times. This chain joins TRBV5-5 and TRBJ2-1; TRBD1 matches at 9 bases. The CDR3 sequence is 15 residues long. V lost 9 bases to trimming and J lost 0 bases; unmatched junction nucleotides: 7. The germline V gene encodes CDR1 SGHKS and CDR2 YYEKEE (reference sequence). The CDR3 sequence is CATEEDRGSYNEQFF. The CDR3, as DNA: TGTGCCACCGAGGAGGACAGGGGCTCCTACAATGAGCAGTTCTTC.

This clonotype occurred a few times. This may come from a read error, since a much larger clone is one base off. V is TRBV2 and J is TRBJ2-5; D remains ambiguous. CDR1 and CDR2 from the germline V gene are SNHLY and FYNNEI. Trimming took 6 bases from V and 5 from J, leaving 10 bases between them. The CDR3 extends over 12 amino acids. This CDR3 is CASSLVAETQYF. As DNA, the CDR3 is TGTGCCAGCAGCTTGGTGGCGGAGACCCAGTACTTC.

Details on this clonotype: A single base separates this from a much larger clone, so it may be a read error. The CDR3 nucleotides read TGTGCCAGCAGTTCCGGGACAACTGTTTACAATGAGCAGTTATTC. It yields the protein CASSSGTTVYNEQLF. The rearrangement uses TRBV27 and TRBJ2-1, with D tentatively TRBD1 (6 bases). In germline, CDR1 is MNHEY, CDR2 SMNVEV (reference sequence). The CDR3 sequence is 15 residues long.

This clonotype was seen only once. The rearrangement joins TRBV2 to TRBJ1-3; tentatively, D is TRBD1 (6 bases). The CDR3 length is 19 residues. Germline V gene data show CDR1 as SNHLY and CDR2 as FYNNEI. V lost 10 bases to trimming and J lost 0 bases, with 28 bases between them. As DNA, the CDR3 is TGTGCCACCTTCGATAGGGAGGGGGGGAAGTCGGCCTCTGGAAACACCATATATTTT. Protein: CATFDREGGKSASGNTIYF.

This clonotype has at least ten counts. The V gene is TRBV5-4, the J gene TRBJ1-2; perhaps TRBD1 as D (5 bases). In germline, CDR1 is SGHNT, CDR2 YYREEE (reference sequence). The CDR3 length is 14 residues. The V end was cut by 0 bases, the J end by 3 bases, with 9 bases between. The chain's CDR3 is CASSLAGKDYGYTF. CDR3 DNA sequence: TGTGCCAGCAGCTTGGCAGGGAAGGACTATGGCTACACCTTC. Drawing the rest from reference TRBV5-4 and TRBJ1-2, the complete variable domain is ETGVTQSPTHLIKTRGQQVTLRCSSQSGHNTVSWYQQALGQGPQFIFQYYREEENGRGNFPPRFSGLQFPNYSSELNVNALELDDSALYLCASSLAGKDYGYTFGSGTRLTVV.

The J gene is TRBJ2-2, the V gene TRBV28, with TRBD2 as a possible D gene (7 bases). The CDR3 consists of 16 residues. The V gene lost 6 bases and the J gene lost 4 bases, with 18 bases spanning the gap. Germline CDR1 reads MDHEN; CDR2 reads SYDVKM. CDR3 in amino acids: CASSPYPGGGTGELFF. In DNA, the CDR3 is TGTGCCAGCAGCCCTTACCCGGGGGGCGGCACCGGGGAGCTGTTTTTT.

V gene TRBV27 combines with J gene TRBJ1-5; the D gene is possibly TRBD1 (6 bases). Germline V gene lookup returns CDR1 MNHEY and CDR2 SMNVEV (reference sequence). The CDR3 is 14 residues long. The V end was cut by 5 bases, the J end by 1 base, with 9 bases between. CDR3 sequence (DNA): TGTGCCAGCAGTGGAAGGGGGAGCAATCAGCCCCAGCATTTT. Its translation: CASSGRGSNQPQHF.

In this sample, this clonotype turned up many times. This chain links TRBV7-2 with TRBJ1-3, with D uncertain. From germline, CDR1 is SGHTA and CDR2 FQGNSA. Trimming took 5 bases from V and 0 from J, leaving 5 bases between them. The CDR3 is made up of 13 amino acids. CDR3 in DNA: TGTGCCAGCAGCGCCCTCTCTGGAAACACCATATATTTT. Protein sequence: CASSALSGNTIYF.

There are many counts of this clonotype. This chain joins TRBV7-2 and TRBJ2-1, with D tentatively TRBD2 (5 bases). Germline values: CDR1 SGHTA, CDR2 FQGNSA. This CDR3 contains 16 residues. V was shortened by 3 bases and J by 4 bases, with 16 bases between the two germline ends. CDR3 nucleotides: TGTGCCAGCAGCTTCAGAAAGGGAGTAAATTACAATGAGCAGTTCTTC. Translated, it gives CASSFRKGVNYNEQFF.

The CDR3 protein is CASSPSGTGGNSPLHF. CDR3 bases: TGTGCCAGCAGCCCCTCCGGGACAGGGGGTAATTCACCCCTCCACTTT. V usage is TRBV7-9 and J usage is TRBJ1-6, with 11 bases matching TRBD1. The length of the CDR3 is 16 residues. The V gene's germline CDR1 is SEHNR and CDR2 FQNEAQ (reference sequence). With V trimmed by 5 bases and J by 6 bases, 6 bases remained unmatched.

The table lists this clonotype with many counts. J is TRBJ2-5 and V is TRBV7-2, with a weak D call TRBD1 (6 bases). CDR1 SGHTA and CDR2 FQGNSA come from the germline V gene. Trimming shortened V by 3 bases and J by 4 bases, and 15 bases separated the two germline ends. The CDR3 is 15 amino acids. CDR3: CASSLGFTGIETQYF. The CDR3 nucleotides are TGTGCCAGCAGCTTGGGGTTCACAGGGATAGAGACCCAGTACTTC. The whole variable domain, remainder taken from reference TRBV7-2 and TRBJ2-5, is GAGVSQSPSNKVTEKGKDVELRCDPISGHTALYWYRQSLGQGLEFLIYFQGNSAPDKSGLPSDRFSAERTGGSVSTLTIQRTQQEDSAVYLCASSLGFTGIETQYFGPGTRLLVL.

Comment on this clonotype: A much larger clonotype is one base distant, so this may be a read error. The J gene is TRBJ1-1, the V gene TRBV5-4; tentative D call: TRBD1 (6 bases). The germline gives CDR1 SGHNT, CDR2 YYREEE (reference sequence). Deletions cut 3 bases from V and 1 base from J, with 10 bases between. The CDR3 totals 14 residues. Here the CDR3 DNA reads TGTGCCAGCAGCTGCGACAGGAAGAACACTGAAGCTTTCTTT. Its translation: CASSCDRKNTEAFF.

This clonotype is medium-sized within its sample. The chain recombines TRBV12-3 or TRBV12-4 with TRBJ1-3, with 7 bases identical to TRBD1. The CDR3 is made up of 17 amino acids. J was trimmed by 0 bases and V by 5 bases; bases with no gene match: 10. The CDR3, as DNA: TGTGCCAGCAGTCCACCCCACAGGGGTGCCTCTGGAAACACCATATATTTT. It encodes CASSPPHRGASGNTIYF.

The V call is TRBV12-3 or TRBV12-4, the J call TRBJ2-1, with D unresolved. Trimming took 4 bases from V and 3 from J, leaving 7 bases between them. The CDR3 loop spans 13 amino acids. The CDR3 coding sequence is TGTGCCAGCAGTTCCCCGATCTACAATGAGCAGTTCTTC. Protein: CASSSPIYNEQFF.

This clonotype was counted at least ten times. V and J are TRBV7-8 and TRBJ2-3, with a tentative D call TRBD2 (5 bases). The CDR3 spans 16 residues. Germline loops: CDR1 SGHVS, CDR2 FQNEAQ. Between the trimmed V and J ends, which lost 1 base and 1 base, there was a span of 12 bases. The CDR3 nucleotides are TGTGCCAGCAGCTTAGAGAGGGAAAGGGGCACAGATACGCAGTATTTT. Its protein is CASSLERERGTDTQYF.

This clonotype was detected a few times. The V call is TRBV2, the J call TRBJ1-4; no clear D. The V end lost 4 bases, the J end lost 3 bases, and 15 bases lay between the germline ends. Germline CDR1 reads SNHLY; CDR2 reads FYNNEI. This CDR3 is built from 16 residues. The CDR3 spells CASSVGVSAANEKLFF. CDR3 DNA: TGTGCCAGCAGTGTTGGGGTTTCCGCAGCTAATGAAAAACTGTTTTTT. Using reference TRBV2 and TRBJ1-4 for the parts outside the CDR3, the full variable domain is EPEVTQTPSHQVTQMGQEVILRCVPISNHLYFYWYRQILGQKVEFLVSFYNNEISEKSEIFDDQFSVERPDGSNFTLKIRSTKLEDSAMYFCASSVGVSAANEKLFFGSGTQLSVL.